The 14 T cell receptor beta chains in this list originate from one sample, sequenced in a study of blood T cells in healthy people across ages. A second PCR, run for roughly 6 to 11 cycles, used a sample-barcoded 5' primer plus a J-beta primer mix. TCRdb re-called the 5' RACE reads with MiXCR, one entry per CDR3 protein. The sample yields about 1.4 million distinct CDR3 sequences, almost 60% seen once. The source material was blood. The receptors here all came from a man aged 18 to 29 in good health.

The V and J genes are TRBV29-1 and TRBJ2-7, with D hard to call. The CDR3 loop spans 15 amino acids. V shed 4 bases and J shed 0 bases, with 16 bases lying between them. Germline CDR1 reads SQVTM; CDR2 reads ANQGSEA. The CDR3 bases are TGCAGCGTTGTAGGTCGGCTCAACCCCTCCTACGAGCAGTACTTC. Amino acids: CSVVGRLNPSYEQYF.

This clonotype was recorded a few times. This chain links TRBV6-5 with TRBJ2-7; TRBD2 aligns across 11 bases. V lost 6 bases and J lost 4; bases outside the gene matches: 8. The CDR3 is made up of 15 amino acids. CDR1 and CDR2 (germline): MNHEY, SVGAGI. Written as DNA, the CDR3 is TGTGCCAGCAGCTTAGAACTAGCGGGGGAGTACGAGCAGTACTTC. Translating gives CASSLELAGEYEQYF.

The CDR3 nucleotides are TGTGCCAGCAGCCAAGATTCAGCCAGCAGACCGACTGAAGCTTTCTTT. Its protein is CASSQDSASRPTEAFF. This chain links TRBV3-1 with TRBJ1-1; unclear D gene. V was clipped by 0 bases and J by 5 bases, with 16 bases between them. This CDR3 comprises 16 residues. The germline gives CDR1 LGHDT, CDR2 YNNKEL (reference sequence).

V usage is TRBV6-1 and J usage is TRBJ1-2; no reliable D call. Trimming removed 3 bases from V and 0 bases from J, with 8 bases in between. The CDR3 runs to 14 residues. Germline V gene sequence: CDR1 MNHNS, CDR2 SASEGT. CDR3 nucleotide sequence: TGTGCCAGCAGTGAGTCGACGCCTAACTATGGCTACACCTTC. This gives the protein CASSESTPNYGYTF.

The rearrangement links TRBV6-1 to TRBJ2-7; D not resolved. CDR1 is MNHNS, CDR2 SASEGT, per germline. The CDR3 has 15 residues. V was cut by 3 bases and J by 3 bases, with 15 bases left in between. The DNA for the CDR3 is TGTGCCAGCAGTGATGATTGGGTAACTGGCTACGAGCAGTACTTC. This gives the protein CASSDDWVTGYEQYF.

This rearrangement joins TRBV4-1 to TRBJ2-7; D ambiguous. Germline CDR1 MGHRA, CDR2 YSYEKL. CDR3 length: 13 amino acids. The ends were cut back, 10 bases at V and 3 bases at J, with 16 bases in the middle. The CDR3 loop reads CATARLASYEQYF. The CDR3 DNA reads TGCGCCACCGCCCGACTCGCGAGCTACGAGCAGTACTTC.

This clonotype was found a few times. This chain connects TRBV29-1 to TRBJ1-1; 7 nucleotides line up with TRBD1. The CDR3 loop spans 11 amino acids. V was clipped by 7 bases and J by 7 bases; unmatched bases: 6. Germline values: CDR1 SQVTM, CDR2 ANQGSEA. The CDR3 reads CSAQGGGEAFF. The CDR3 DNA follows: TGCAGCGCCCAGGGGGGTGGTGAAGCTTTCTTT.

The CDR3 DNA reads as TGCAGTGCTAGCCCGGGACAGCCCCTACAGTACGAGCAGTACTTC. Translating gives CSASPGQPLQYEQYF. The chain is built from TRBV20-1 and TRBJ2-4, with 7 nucleotides matching TRBD1. The J call may be in error: the DNA end matches TRBJ2-7 better. The CDR3 has 15 amino acids. CDR1 is DFQATT and CDR2 is SNEGSKA in the germline V gene (reference sequence).

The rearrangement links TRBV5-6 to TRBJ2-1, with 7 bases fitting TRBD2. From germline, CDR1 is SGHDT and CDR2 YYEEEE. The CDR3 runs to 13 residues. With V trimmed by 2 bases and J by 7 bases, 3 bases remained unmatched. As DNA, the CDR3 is TGTGCCAGCAGCTTCGGACTAGGGAATGAGCAGTTCTTC. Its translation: CASSFGLGNEQFF.

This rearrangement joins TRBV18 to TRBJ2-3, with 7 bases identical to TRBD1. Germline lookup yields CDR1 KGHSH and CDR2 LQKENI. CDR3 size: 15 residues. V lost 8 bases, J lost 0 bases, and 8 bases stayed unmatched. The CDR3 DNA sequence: TGTGCCAGCACAGGGACAGTCACTAGCACAGATACGCAGTATTTT. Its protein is CASTGTVTSTDTQYF. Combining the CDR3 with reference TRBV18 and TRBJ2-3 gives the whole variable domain NAGVMQNPRHLVRRRGQEARLRCSPMKGHSHVYWYRQLPEEGLKFMVYLQKENIIDESGMPKERFSAEFPKEGPSILRIQQVVRGDSAAYFCASTGTVTSTDTQYFGPGTRLTVL.

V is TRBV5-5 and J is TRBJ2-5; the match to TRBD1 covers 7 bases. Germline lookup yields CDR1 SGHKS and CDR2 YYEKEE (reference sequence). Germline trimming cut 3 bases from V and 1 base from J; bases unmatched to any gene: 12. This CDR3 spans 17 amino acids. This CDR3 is CASSYLRQGPTQETQYF. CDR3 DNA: TGTGCCAGCAGCTACCTCCGACAGGGACCTACCCAAGAGACCCAGTACTTC.

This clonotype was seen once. The CDR3 sequence: CASSLGTGGWSTDTQYF. In DNA, the CDR3 is TGTGCCAGCAGCTTGGGGACAGGGGGGTGGTCAACAGATACGCAGTATTTT. The V call is TRBV27, the J call TRBJ2-3, with 11 bases identical to TRBD1. Trimming took 6 bases from V and 3 from J; bases not matched to a gene: 11. The CDR3 is 17 amino acids. Germline V lookup: CDR1 MNHEY, CDR2 SMNVEV (reference sequence).

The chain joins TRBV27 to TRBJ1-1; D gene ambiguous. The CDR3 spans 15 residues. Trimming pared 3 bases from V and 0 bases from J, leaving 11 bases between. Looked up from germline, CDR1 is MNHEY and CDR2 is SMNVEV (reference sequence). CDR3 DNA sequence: TGTGCCAGCAGTTTGGCGGCAGGCCTGAACACTGAAGCTTTCTTT. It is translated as CASSLAAGLNTEAFF.

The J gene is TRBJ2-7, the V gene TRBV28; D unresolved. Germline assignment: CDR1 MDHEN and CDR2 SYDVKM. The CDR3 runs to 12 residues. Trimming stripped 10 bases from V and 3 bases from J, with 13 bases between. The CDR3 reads CATLGRNYEQYF. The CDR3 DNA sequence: TGTGCCACTTTAGGACGGAACTACGAGCAGTACTTC. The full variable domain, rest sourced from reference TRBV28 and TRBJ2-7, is DVKVTQSSRYLVKRTGEKVFLECVQDMDHENMFWYRQDPGLGLRLIYFSYDVKMKEKGDIPEGYSVSREKKERFSLILESASTNQTSMYLCATLGRNYEQYFGPGTRLTVT.